This T cell receptor (beta chain) was recovered during a study of T-cell reconstitution after alpha-beta-depleted transplantation in children. The J segment lost 4 bases and the V segment lost 3 bases, leaving 9 bases of the junction unmatched. This CDR3 has 17 residues. The V gene's germline CDR1 is MNHEY and CDR2 SVGAGI. There are a few counts of this clonotype. Its target is not known. TCRbeta library construction was performed incorporating unique molecular identifiers. One entry per CDR3 protein results from TCRdb running MiXCR on the PCR reads. The repertoire holds around 580,000 distinct CDR3 sequences, roughly 27% seen once, with around 36% in the top ten. Findings and caveats of the study: The high TCRbeta diversity at day 60 in some patients came from surviving recipient T cells and thymic progenitors. Newly produced T cells mostly provided counts and TCRbeta diversity after one year, as hyperexpanded clones declined. It was reported that alpha-beta T cells came from several hundred expanded graft clones (about two months after transplant).

The source is a boy under three years old with Wiskott-Aldrich syndrome, due to receive a stem cell transplant. The chain carries TRBV6-5 and TRBJ2-5, with TRBD1 matching 12 bases. The source material was PBMCs, sampled before TCRalphabeta/CD19-depleted stem cell transplant. The CDR3 bases are TGTGCCAGCAGTTATTTCCGCGGGGACAGGGGGCGAGAGACCCAGTACTTC. Residues: CASSYFRGDRGRETQYF.